This record concerns one T cell receptor beta chain sequence. This sample was taken from a study of blood T cell repertoires in COVID-19. J lost 11 bases, V lost 1 base, and 10 bases had no gene match. This CDR3 is 16 amino acids long. Looked up from germline, CDR1 is SGHVS and CDR2 is FNYEAQ. Original handling: By means of reference gene primer amplification, nucleated cell counts were estimated. Profiling relied on immunoSEQ multiplex PCR, and the TCRdb table lists in-frame clones only, not all of them. V and J calls and clone size are as listed in that table; D and trimming were resolved from the DNA. The sample consists of some 260,000 clones, around 88% of them appearing once. In Seattle, patients joined the study during active infection and were tracked longitudinally.

Input material: peripheral blood. This chain links TRBV7-6 with TRBJ1-6, with 8 bases fitting TRBD1. The TCR originated in a woman aged 25 to 45 with COVID-19, enrolled during active disease. The CDR3 nucleotides read TGTGCCAGCAGCTTAGAAATACAGGGGGATCACGCACCCCTCCACTTT. Its protein is CASSLEIQGDHAPLHF.